The 7 T cell receptor beta chains below come from one sample, sequenced in a study of blood T cell repertoires in COVID-19. Sequenced by immunoSEQ multiplex PCR; TCRdb stores in-frame clones only, minus some. The sample includes roughly 39,000 clones, roughly 90% seen only once; the top ten take roughly 6.1%. Sequenced sample: peripheral blood. The receptor set was obtained from a human donor in a cohort sampled during active COVID-19.

V is TRBV18 and J is TRBJ2-1; 8 bases align to TRBD2. CDR1 and CDR2 from the germline V gene are KGHSH and LQKENI. There are 16 residues in the CDR3. J gave up 5 bases and V 5 bases, and 11 bases lay outside the gene matches. The CDR3 nucleotides are TGTGCCAGCTCAAGGGCAACTAGCGGAGAGAACAATGAGCAGTTCTTC. Protein sequence: CASSRATSGENNEQFF.

This rearrangement joins TRBV6-1 to TRBJ1-1; TRBD1 agrees at 7 bases. After removal of 3 bases from V and 1 base from J, the junction contained 8 bases not matched to a gene. CDR1 is MNHNS and CDR2 is SASEGT in the germline V gene. This CDR3 region has 16 residues. In DNA, the CDR3 is TGTGCCAGCAGTGAGCACATAGGGGGCCCGAACACTGAAGCTTTCTTT. Its translation is CASSEHIGGPNTEAFF.

This clone occurred a few times. The chain joins TRBV7-6 to TRBJ2-2; 9 bases map to TRBD2. This CDR3 contains 17 residues. The ends lost 0 bases at V and 4 bases at J; junction bases unmatched: 6. CDR1 is SGHVS, CDR2 FNYEAQ, per germline. The CDR3 DNA sequence: TGTGCCAGCAGCTTAGCGCAGGGTAGCGGGAGCACCGGGGAGCTGTTTTTT. Its protein product is CASSLAQGSGSTGELFF.

The chain links TRBV12-3 or TRBV12-4 to TRBJ2-7; 7 bases are a match to TRBD1. The CDR3 spans 13 residues. V dropped 6 bases and J dropped 2; count of bases not matched to a gene: 4. DNA of the CDR3: TGTGCCAGCAGACACAGGGGTACCTACGAGCAGTACTTC. Translated: CASRHRGTYEQYF.

The chain couples TRBV5-8 to TRBJ2-2; 9 nucleotides match TRBD2. The CDR3 spans 16 residues. The V segment lost 1 base and the J segment 5 bases; nucleotides outside the gene matches: 6. Germline lookup yields CDR1 SGHTS and CDR2 YDEGEE. The CDR3: CASSLNERGDTGELFF. As DNA, the CDR3 is TGTGCCAGCAGCTTGAACGAGCGGGGGGATACCGGGGAGCTGTTTTTT.

V and J are TRBV12-5 and TRBJ1-2; 8 bases align to TRBD1. The V segment lost 5 bases and the J segment 1 base; nucleotides outside the gene matches: 15. CDR1 and CDR2 (germline): LGHNT, FRNRAP. This CDR3 is built from 18 residues. The CDR3 loop is CASGKNRDRRSINYGYTF. CDR3 DNA: TGTGCTAGTGGTAAAAACCGGGACAGGAGATCAATTAACTATGGCTACACCTTC. The whole variable domain, filled in from reference TRBV12-5 and TRBJ1-2, reads DARVTQTPRHKVTEMGQEVTMRCQPILGHNTVFWYRQTMMQGLELLAYFRNRAPLDDSGMPKDRFSAEMPDATLATLKIQPSEPRDSAVYFCASGKNRDRRSINYGYTFGSGTRLTVV.

The chain employs TRBV9 and TRBJ1-2, with 8 positions matching TRBD1. V shed 1 base, J shed 0 bases, and the junction held 11 bases outside the gene matches. Per the germline V gene, CDR1 is SGDLS and CDR2 is YYNGEE. The CDR3 spans 18 residues. CDR3 nucleotides: TGTGCCAGCAGCGTAAGACGGTCAGGGGGCTTAGCTAACTATGGCTACACCTTC. It specifies CASSVRRSGGLANYGYTF. Drawing the rest from reference TRBV9 and TRBJ1-2, the complete variable domain is DSGVTQTPKHLITATGQRVTLRCSPRSGDLSVYWYQQSLDQGLQFLIQYYNGEERAKGNILERFSAQQFPDLHSELNLSSLELGDSALYFCASSVRRSGGLANYGYTFGSGTRLTVV.